This T cell receptor (beta chain) was sequenced during a study of Tregs in tolerant kidney transplant recipients. Findings and limits, study-wide: Activated donor B cell expansion appeared to reveal the most relevant donor-specific TCRbeta repertoire.

With respect to this clone: Antigen specificity is unknown.

The germline gives CDR1 MGHRA, CDR2 YSYEKL. The CDR3 length is 16 residues. Unmatched junction bases numbered 10, after V lost 4 bases and J lost 2 bases. The protocol was immunoSEQ multiplex PCR, while the TCRdb copy is restricted to in-frame clones and leaves out a portion. The table records about 240,000 clones, 84% of them present only once. Sequencing was performed on CD4+ T cells from blood. This clonotype originated in a human donor in good health. This chain links TRBV4-1 with TRBJ2-5; 7 positions match TRBD2. The chain's CDR3 is CASSPYGRGGQETQYF. The CDR3 DNA is TGCGCCAGCAGCCCCTACGGGCGGGGAGGGCAAGAGACCCAGTACTTC.